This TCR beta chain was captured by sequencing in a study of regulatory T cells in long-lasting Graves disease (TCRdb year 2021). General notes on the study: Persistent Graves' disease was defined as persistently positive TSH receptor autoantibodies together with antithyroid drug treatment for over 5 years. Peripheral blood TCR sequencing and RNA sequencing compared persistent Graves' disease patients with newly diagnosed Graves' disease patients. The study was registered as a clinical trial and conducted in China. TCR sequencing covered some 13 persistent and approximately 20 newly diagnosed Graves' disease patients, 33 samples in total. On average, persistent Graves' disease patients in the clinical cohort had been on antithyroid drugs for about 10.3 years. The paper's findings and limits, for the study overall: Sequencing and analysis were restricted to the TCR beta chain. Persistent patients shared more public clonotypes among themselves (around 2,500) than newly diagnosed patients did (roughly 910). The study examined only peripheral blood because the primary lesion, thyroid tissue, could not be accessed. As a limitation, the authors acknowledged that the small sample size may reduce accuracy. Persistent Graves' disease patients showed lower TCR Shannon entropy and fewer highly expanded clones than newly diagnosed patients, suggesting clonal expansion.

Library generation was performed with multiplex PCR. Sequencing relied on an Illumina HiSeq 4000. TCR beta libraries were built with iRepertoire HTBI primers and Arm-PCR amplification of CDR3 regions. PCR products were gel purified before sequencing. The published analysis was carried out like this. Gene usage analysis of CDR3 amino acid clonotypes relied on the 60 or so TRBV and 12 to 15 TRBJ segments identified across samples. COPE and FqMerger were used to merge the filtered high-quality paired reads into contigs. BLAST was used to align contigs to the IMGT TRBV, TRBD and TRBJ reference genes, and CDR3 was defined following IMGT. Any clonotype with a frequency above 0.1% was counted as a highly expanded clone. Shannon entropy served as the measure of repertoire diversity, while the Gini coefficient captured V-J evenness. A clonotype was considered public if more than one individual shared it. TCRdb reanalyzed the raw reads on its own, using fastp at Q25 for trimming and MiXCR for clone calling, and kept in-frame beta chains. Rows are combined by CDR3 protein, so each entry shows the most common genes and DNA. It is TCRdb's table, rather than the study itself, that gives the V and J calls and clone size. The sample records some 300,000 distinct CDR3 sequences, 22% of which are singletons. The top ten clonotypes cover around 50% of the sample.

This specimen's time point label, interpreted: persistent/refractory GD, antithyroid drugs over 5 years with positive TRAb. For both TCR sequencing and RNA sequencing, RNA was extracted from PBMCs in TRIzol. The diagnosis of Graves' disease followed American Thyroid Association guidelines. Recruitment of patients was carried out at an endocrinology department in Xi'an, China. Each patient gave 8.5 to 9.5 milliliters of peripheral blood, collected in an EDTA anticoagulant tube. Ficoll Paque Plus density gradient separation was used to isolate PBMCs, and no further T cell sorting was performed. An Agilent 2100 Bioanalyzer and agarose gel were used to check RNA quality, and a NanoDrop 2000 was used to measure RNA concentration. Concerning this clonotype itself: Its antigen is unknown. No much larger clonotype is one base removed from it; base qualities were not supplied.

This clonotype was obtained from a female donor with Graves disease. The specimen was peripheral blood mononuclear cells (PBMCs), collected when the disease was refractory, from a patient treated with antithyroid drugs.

The encoded CDR3 is CASNSPASQETQYF. Here is the DNA: TGTGCCAGCAACTCCCCGGCTAGCCAAGAGACCCAGTACTTC. This chain joins TRBV9 to TRBJ2-5, with the D segment identity uncertain. In the germline V gene, CDR1 corresponds to SGDLS and CDR2 to YYNGEE. Reading from cysteine to phenylalanine, the CDR3 counts 14 amino acids. Only CDR3 DNA remains: 42 bases, in frame from the first base. V is reduced by 6 bases and J by 1 base, leaving a spacing of 13 bases between them.